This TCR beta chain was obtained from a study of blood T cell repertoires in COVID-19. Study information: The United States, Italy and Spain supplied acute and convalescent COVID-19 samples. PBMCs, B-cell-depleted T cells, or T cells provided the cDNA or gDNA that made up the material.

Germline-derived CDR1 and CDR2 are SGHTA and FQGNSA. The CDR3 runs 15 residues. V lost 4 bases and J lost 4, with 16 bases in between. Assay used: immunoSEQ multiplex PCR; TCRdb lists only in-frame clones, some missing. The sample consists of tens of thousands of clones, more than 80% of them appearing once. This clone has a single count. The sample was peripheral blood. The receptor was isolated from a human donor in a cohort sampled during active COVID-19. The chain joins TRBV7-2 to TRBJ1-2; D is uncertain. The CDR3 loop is CASSSDYGKVYGYTF. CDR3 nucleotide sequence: TGTGCCAGCAGCTCCGATTACGGGAAAGTCTATGGCTACACCTTC.